This T cell receptor beta chain comes out of a study of Graves' ophthalmopathy and Graves' hyperthyroidism. Beta-chain TCR CDR3 regions were amplified from RNA transcripts. Second-round multiplex PCR followed a first-round RT-PCR using HTBI primers. TCRdb analysed the multiplex PCR reads with MiXCR anew, one entry per CDR3 protein. The sample lists over a million distinct CDR3 sequences; roughly two fifths were seen once. V shed 6 bases and J 4 bases; nucleotides not matched to a gene: 6. The CDR3 sequence is 14 residues long. CDR1 is MNHNS and CDR2 is SASEGT in the germline V gene. The chain uses TRBV6-1 and TRBJ1-2; TRBD1 agrees at 9 bases. Sequencing input: peripheral blood or thyroid tissue (not recorded which). This sequence was found in an adult man with Graves' hyperthyroidism. CDR3 in DNA: TGTGCCAGCAGCTACGGGACAGGGACCTATGGCTACACCTTC. Encoded protein: CASSYGTGTYGYTF.